This T cell receptor beta chain was sequenced for a study of early T cells in non-severe SARS-CoV-2 infection. Looking at the study overall: Unsorted whole-blood RNA was sequenced in bulk, leaving chains unpaired.

This CDR3 spans 13 amino acids. The V gene lost 0 bases and the J gene lost 3 bases, with 7 bases spanning the gap. Germline CDR1 and CDR2: SGHRS and YFSETQ. Attachment of unique molecular identifiers was made to individual cDNA molecules. TCRdb used MiXCR to reprocess the 5' RACE reads, holding one entry per CDR3 protein. In the table there are 35,000 to 55,000 distinct CDR3 sequences, around 6.3% of which are singletons. This clonotype was recorded many times. The sample consisted of whole blood, taken at baseline. The TCR was taken from an adult who was a healthcare worker with PCR-confirmed SARS-CoV-2 infection or an uninfected control (not recorded which). The chain joins TRBV5-1 to TRBJ2-7, with unresolved D. The CDR3 DNA is TGCGCCAGCAGCTTGGGGACCTTCTACGAGCAGTACTTC. Its protein product is CASSLGTFYEQYF.